Each of the 6 T cell receptor beta chains below was sequenced from the same sample in a study of blood T cell repertoires in COVID-19. Profiled with immunoSEQ multiplex PCR; TCRdb holds only in-frame clones, not every one. The sample records 190,000 or so clones, 65% to 90% being singletons. Input material: PBMCs or T cells enriched from blood (not recorded which). These receptors came from a man between 40 and 49 years old who had recovered from COVID-19.

This chain uses TRBV27 with TRBJ2-3; D ambiguous. The CDR3 runs to 15 residues. Germline CDR1 is MNHEY and CDR2 is SMNVEV (reference sequence). Trimming stripped 3 bases from V and 0 bases from J, with 10 bases between. This CDR3 is CASSFPGVSTDTQYF. CDR3 in DNA: TGTGCCAGCAGTTTCCCGGGTGTTAGCACAGATACGCAGTATTTT.

The V call is TRBV4-2, the J call TRBJ2-2; 7 nucleotides align to TRBD1. The length of the CDR3 is 15 residues. Germline V gene lookup returns CDR1 LGHNA and CDR2 YNFKEQ. Trimming took 4 bases from V and 2 from J; bases not matched to a gene: 4. DNA of the CDR3: TGTGCCAGCAGCCTTAGGGACAGAAACACCGGGGAGCTGTTTTTT. Translating gives CASSLRDRNTGELFF.

The rearrangement joins TRBV2 to TRBJ2-6; TRBD2 matches at 7 bases. V dropped 8 bases and J dropped 3; count of bases not matched to a gene: 4. CDR3 length: 14 residues. CDR1 SNHLY and CDR2 FYNNEI come from the germline V gene. The CDR3 DNA reads TGTGCCAGCGGTCAGCGGGGTGGGGCCAACGTCCTGACTTTC. It yields the protein CASGQRGGANVLTF.

This clone occurred a few times. V is TRBV7-9 and J is TRBJ2-1; D not certain. Germline V lookup: CDR1 SEHNR, CDR2 FQNEAQ (reference sequence). This CDR3 is built from 17 residues. The V gene lost 0 bases and the J gene lost 1 base, with 13 bases spanning the gap. CDR3 coding DNA: TGTGCCAGCAGCTTAGCGAGCTGGGCGTTTTCCTACAATGAGCAGTTCTTC. It specifies CASSLASWAFSYNEQFF.

This chain connects TRBV11-2 to TRBJ1-6; D gene ambiguous. With 3 bases removed from V and 5 bases from J, the gap between germline ends came to 2 bases. The CDR3 totals 12 residues. CDR1 is SGHAT, CDR2 FQNNGV, per germline. CDR3 bases: TGTGCCAGCAGCTTTAATAATTCACCCCTCCACTTT. Amino acid sequence: CASSFNNSPLHF.

This chain joins TRBV5-1 and TRBJ1-1; D is perhaps TRBD1 (5 bases). The ends were cut back, 4 bases at V and 0 bases at J, with 13 bases in the middle. Germline CDR1 and CDR2: SGHRS and YFSETQ. The CDR3 contains 15 residues. CDR3 amino acids: CASSNPGHLNTEAFF. DNA of the CDR3: TGCGCCAGCAGCAATCCCGGACACTTGAACACTGAAGCTTTCTTT.